The clone carrying this T cell receptor (beta chain) was observed many times. Germline assignment: CDR1 MNHEY and CDR2 SVGAGI. CDR3 size: 14 residues. Trimming removed 3 bases from V and 0 bases from J, with 6 bases in between. The data belong to a study of T cells in Graves' hyperthyroidism and ophthalmopathy. Diagnoses were established using clinical symptoms, serum thyroxine and TRAb, thyroid ultrasound and orbital computed tomography. The source material, RNA transcripts, was used to amplify TCR beta CDR3 regions. A set of HTBI primers served as the primers for a first-round RT-PCR of the TCR CDR3. A single record per CDR3 protein comes from TCRdb applying MiXCR to the multiplex PCR reads. The top ten hold less than 20% of the sample, which has about 690,000 distinct CDR3 sequences, around 16% seen once.

The sequencing sample was made of blood. This receptor was identified in a man in his fifties with Graves' hyperthyroidism. The chain is built from TRBV6-5 and TRBJ1-3; D unclear. The CDR3 DNA reads TGTGCCAGCAGTTATGGATCCTCTGGAAACACCATATATTTT. It specifies CASSYGSSGNTIYF.